The sequence of this TCR beta chain was determined in a study of cytomegalovirus exposure and HLA in healthy donors. This CDR3 is 15 amino acids long. The V gene's germline CDR1 is MDHEN and CDR2 SYDVKM. Unmatched junction bases numbered 5, after V lost 5 bases and J lost 4 bases. For this clone: Its antigen remains unidentified.

Findings of the study overall: Certain sequence variants were highly shared and formed a cluster, and this cluster was likely a sequencing artifact.

The primer mix had 60 Vbeta and 13 Jbeta primers. TCRdb's copy holds only in-frame clones and misses some; the assay was immunoSEQ multiplex PCR. Here the sample spans some 130,000 clones, more than 75% being singletons. The sample consisted of PBMCs. The clonotype originates from a man aged 25 to 45 in good health and CMV-seronegative. This sequence joins TRBV28 and TRBJ2-7; 13 nucleotides line up with TRBD2. Written as DNA, the CDR3 is TGTGCCAGCAGTCAGGGACTAGCGGGAAGGTACGAGCAGTACTTC. It codes for CASSQGLAGRYEQYF.